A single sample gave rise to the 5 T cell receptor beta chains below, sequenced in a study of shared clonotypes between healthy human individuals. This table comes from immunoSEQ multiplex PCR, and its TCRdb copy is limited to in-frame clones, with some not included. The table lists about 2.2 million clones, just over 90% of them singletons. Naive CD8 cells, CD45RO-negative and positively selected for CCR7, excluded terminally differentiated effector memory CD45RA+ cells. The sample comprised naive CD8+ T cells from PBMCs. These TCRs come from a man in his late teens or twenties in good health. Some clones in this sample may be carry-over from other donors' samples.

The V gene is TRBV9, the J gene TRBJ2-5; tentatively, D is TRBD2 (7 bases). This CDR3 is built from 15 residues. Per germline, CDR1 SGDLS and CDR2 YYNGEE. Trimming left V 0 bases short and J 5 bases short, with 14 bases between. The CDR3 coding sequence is TGTGCCAGCAGCGTAGCTAGCGGAGGGGGGGAGACCCAGTACTTC. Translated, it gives CASSVASGGGETQYF.

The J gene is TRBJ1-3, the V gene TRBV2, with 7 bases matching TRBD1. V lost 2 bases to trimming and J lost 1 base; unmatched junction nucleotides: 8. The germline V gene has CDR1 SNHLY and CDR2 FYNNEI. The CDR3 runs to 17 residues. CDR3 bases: TGTGCCAGCAGTGAACGACAGGGACAAAATTCTGGAAACACCATATATTTT. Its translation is CASSERQGQNSGNTIYF.

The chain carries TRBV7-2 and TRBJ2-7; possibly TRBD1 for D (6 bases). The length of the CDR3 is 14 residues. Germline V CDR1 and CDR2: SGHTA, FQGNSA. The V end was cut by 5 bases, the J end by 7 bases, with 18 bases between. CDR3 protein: CASSARTGIREQYF. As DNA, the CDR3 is TGTGCCAGCAGCGCGCGAACAGGGATCAGAGAGCAGTACTTC.

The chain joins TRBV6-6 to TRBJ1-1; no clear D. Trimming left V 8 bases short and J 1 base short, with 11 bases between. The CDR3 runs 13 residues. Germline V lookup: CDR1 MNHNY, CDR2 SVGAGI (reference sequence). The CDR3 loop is CASVDSPNTEAFF. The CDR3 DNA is TGTGCCAGCGTGGACTCTCCGAACACTGAAGCTTTCTTT.

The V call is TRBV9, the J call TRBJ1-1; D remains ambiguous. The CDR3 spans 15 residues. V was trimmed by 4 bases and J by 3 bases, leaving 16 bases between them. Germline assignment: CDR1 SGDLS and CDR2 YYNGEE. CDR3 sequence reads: CASSHAPPEDTEAFF. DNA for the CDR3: TGTGCCAGCAGCCATGCCCCCCCCGAGGACACTGAAGCTTTCTTT.